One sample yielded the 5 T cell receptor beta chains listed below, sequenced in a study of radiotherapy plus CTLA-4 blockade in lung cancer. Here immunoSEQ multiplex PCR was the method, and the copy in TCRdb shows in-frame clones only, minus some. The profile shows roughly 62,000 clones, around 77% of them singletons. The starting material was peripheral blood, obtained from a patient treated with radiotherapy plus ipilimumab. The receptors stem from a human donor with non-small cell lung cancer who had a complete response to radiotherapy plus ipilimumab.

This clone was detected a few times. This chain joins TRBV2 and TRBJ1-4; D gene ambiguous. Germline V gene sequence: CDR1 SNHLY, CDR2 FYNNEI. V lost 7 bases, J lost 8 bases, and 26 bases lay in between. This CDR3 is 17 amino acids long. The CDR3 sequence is CASTQPTGISPREKLFF. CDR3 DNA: TGTGCCAGCACTCAACCTACGGGGATCAGTCCTAGGGAAAAACTGTTTTTT.

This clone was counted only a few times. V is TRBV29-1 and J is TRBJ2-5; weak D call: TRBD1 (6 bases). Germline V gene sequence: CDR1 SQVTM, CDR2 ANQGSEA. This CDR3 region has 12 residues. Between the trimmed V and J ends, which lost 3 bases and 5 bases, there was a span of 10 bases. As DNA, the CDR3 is TGCAGCGTTGACAAGGGGGTGGAGACCCAGTACTTC. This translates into CSVDKGVETQYF.

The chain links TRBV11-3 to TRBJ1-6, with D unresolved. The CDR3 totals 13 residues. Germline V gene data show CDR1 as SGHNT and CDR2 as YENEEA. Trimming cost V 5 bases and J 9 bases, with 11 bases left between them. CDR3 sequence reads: CASSPEALSPLHF. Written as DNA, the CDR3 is TGTGCCAGCAGCCCGGAAGCGCTTTCACCCCTCCACTTT. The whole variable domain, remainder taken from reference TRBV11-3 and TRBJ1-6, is EAGVVQSPRYKIIEKKQPVAFWCNPISGHNTLYWYLQNLGQGPELLIRYENEEAVDDSQLPKDRFSAERLKGVDSTLKIQPAELGDSAVYLCASSPEALSPLHFGNGTRLTVT.

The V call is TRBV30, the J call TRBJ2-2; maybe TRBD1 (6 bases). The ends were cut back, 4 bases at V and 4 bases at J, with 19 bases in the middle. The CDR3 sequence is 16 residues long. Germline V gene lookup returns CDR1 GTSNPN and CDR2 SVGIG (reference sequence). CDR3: CAWKKGSGVITGELFF. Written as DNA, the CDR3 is TGTGCCTGGAAGAAGGGGTCAGGGGTCATCACCGGGGAGCTGTTTTTT.

The CDR3 protein is CASSPPTVADKDYGYTF. For the CDR3, the DNA is TGTGCCAGCTCACCACCGACCGTTGCTGACAAGGACTATGGCTACACCTTC. The chain is built from TRBV18 and TRBJ1-2; D is uncertain. Trimming took off 0 bases at V and 3 bases at J, with 17 bases between the two ends. The CDR3 sequence is 17 residues long. CDR1 and CDR2 (germline): KGHSH, LQKENI.